The source of this T cell receptor beta chain is a study of T-cell memory formation after mild COVID-19. General study points: The study found balanced CD4/CD8 in clones contracting day 15 to 85 and a CD4+ lean in later expanders.

TCRdb processed the 5' RACE reads anew with MiXCR; each CDR3 protein has one entry. This table has about 110,000 distinct CDR3 sequences, roughly 19% appearing once. Worth noting for this clonotype: Its antigen remains unidentified.

Source material: PBMCs or a T cell subset sorted from them (not recorded which). This clonotype was sampled from a man younger than 35 who had mild COVID-19 (a few samples of this study predate the infection). Cell type and time point are not known.

The CDR3 loop reads CASSFTTAQETQYF. Written as DNA, the CDR3 is TGTGCCAGCAGCTTCACGACAGCTCAAGAGACCCAGTACTTC. The V and J genes are TRBV11-2 and TRBJ2-5; D may be TRBD1 (5 bases). V shed 3 bases and J shed 2 bases, with 10 bases lying between them. Germline lookup yields CDR1 SGHAT and CDR2 FQNNGV. The CDR3 is made up of 14 amino acids.